Following are 14 T cell receptor beta chains from one sample sequenced in a study of Ad26.COV2.S vaccination and SARS-CoV-2 variants. Profiling relied on immunoSEQ multiplex PCR, and the TCRdb table lists in-frame clones only, not all of them. The sample lists some 400,000 clones, 89% seen once, with approximately 1.9% in the top ten. Treatment given: around 19 received Ad26.COV2.S at low or high dose, single or two shots; several received placebo; per-sample allocation not given. After the first vaccine or placebo injection, samples were drawn on day 63. This material consisted of peripheral blood, taken in a trial of Ad26.COV2.S vaccine versus placebo. These receptors all come from a person between 18 and 60 years old who received the Ad26.COV2.S COVID-19 vaccine or a placebo.

This chain joins TRBV10-2 and TRBJ2-3, with 13 bases identical to TRBD2. This CDR3 region has 17 residues. V lost 4 bases, J lost 3 bases, and 7 bases stayed unmatched. Germline CDR1 and CDR2: WSHSY and SAAADI. The CDR3 sequence: CASSGRTSGRSTDTQYF. As DNA, the CDR3 is TGCGCCAGCAGTGGGCGGACTAGCGGGAGATCGACAGATACGCAGTATTTT.

The chain employs TRBV7-2 and TRBJ2-7; the D is unclear. CDR1 SGHTA and CDR2 FQGNSA come from the germline V gene. The CDR3 is made up of 13 amino acids. V lost 4 bases, J lost 3 bases, and 10 bases lay in between. The CDR3 loop reads CASSYDQNYEQYF. CDR3 nucleotides: TGTGCCAGCAGCTACGACCAGAACTACGAGCAGTACTTC.

V usage is TRBV3-1 (or the pseudogene TRBV3-2) and J usage is TRBJ1-2; 7 bases are a match to TRBD1. Germline lookup yields CDR1 LGHDT and CDR2 YNNKEL (reference sequence). CDR3 length equals 14 residues. V lost 3 bases, J lost 7 bases, and 8 bases stayed unmatched. CDR3 residues: CASSHRDRAGGYTF. The DNA of the CDR3 is TGTGCCAGCAGCCACAGAGACAGGGCTGGTGGCTACACCTTC.

Concerning this clone itself: Other nucleotide sequences from this sample produce the same CDR3. The V and J genes are TRBV30 and TRBJ1-1, with D uncertain. The germline V gene has CDR1 GTSNPN and CDR2 SVGIG (reference sequence). Trimming removed 0 bases from V and 1 base from J, with 6 bases in between. CDR3 size: 13 residues. The CDR3 here is CAWSVKGNTEAFF. DNA for the CDR3: TGTGCCTGGAGTGTAAAGGGGAACACTGAAGCTTTCTTT.

The V and J genes are TRBV6-6 and TRBJ2-7; D perhaps matches TRBD1 (6 bases). From germline, CDR1 is MNHNY and CDR2 SVGAGI (reference sequence). CDR3 length equals 11 residues. Trimming shortened V by 5 bases and J by 6 bases, and 8 bases separated the two germline ends. The CDR3 loop is CASSAGVEQYF. The CDR3 nucleotides are TGTGCCAGCAGTGCAGGGGTCGAGCAGTACTTC.

The chain couples TRBV9 to TRBJ2-7; weak D call: TRBD2 (6 bases). The V end lost 4 bases, the J end lost 0 bases, and 14 bases lay between the germline ends. CDR1 SGDLS and CDR2 YYNGEE come from the germline V gene. The CDR3 consists of 15 residues. DNA for the CDR3: TGTGCCAGCAGCCCTGGAGGGGTCTTCTCCTACGAGCAGTACTTC. Translation: CASSPGGVFSYEQYF.

The chain joins TRBV6-1 to TRBJ2-7; 9 bases are a match to TRBD2. Trimming removed 3 bases from V and 4 bases from J; junction bases left unmatched: 7. Germline V gene data show CDR1 as MNHNS and CDR2 as SASEGT. The CDR3 runs to 15 residues. CDR3 sequence: CASSEAREGLYEQYF. As DNA, the CDR3 is TGTGCCAGCAGTGAGGCGCGGGAGGGCCTGTACGAGCAGTACTTC.

The chain is built from TRBV3-1 (or the pseudogene TRBV3-2) and TRBJ2-5, with 7 bases that match TRBD2. CDR3 size: 15 residues. The J segment lost 1 base and the V segment lost 1 base, leaving 3 bases of the junction unmatched. CDR1 and CDR2 from the germline V gene are LGHDT and YNNKEL (reference sequence). The CDR3 here is CASSQGASGQETQYF. For the CDR3, the DNA is TGTGCCAGCAGCCAAGGGGCTAGCGGCCAAGAGACCCAGTACTTC.

This sequence joins TRBV14 and TRBJ2-1, with no clear D. The CDR3 totals 14 residues. V was clipped by 1 base and J by 2 bases, with 6 bases between them. The germline V gene encodes CDR1 SGHDN and CDR2 FVKESK. CDR3 sequence (DNA): TGTGCCAGCAGCCAAGTTTCCACCTACAATGAGCAGTTCTTC. It encodes CASSQVSTYNEQFF.

This sequence joins TRBV6-5 and TRBJ1-3, with D unclear. The ends were cut back, 7 bases at V and 0 bases at J, with 13 bases in the middle. Per the germline V gene, CDR1 is MNHEY and CDR2 is SVGAGI. CDR3 length: 15 amino acids. The CDR3 coding sequence is TGTGCCAGCACCCTGGTCCGGAACTCTGGAAACACCATATATTTT. Protein: CASTLVRNSGNTIYF.

The chain combines TRBV20-1 with TRBJ2-2; the D is unclear. V was clipped by 3 bases and J by 0 bases, with 8 bases between them. Per germline, CDR1 DFQATT and CDR2 SNEGSKA (reference sequence). The CDR3 runs 14 residues. The CDR3 DNA follows: TGCAGTGCTAGTCTCATCGCGAACACCGGGGAGCTGTTTTTT. It translates to CSASLIANTGELFF.

The V call is TRBV6-4, the J call TRBJ2-3; perhaps TRBD2 as D (5 bases). V shed 2 bases and J shed 2 bases, with 8 bases lying between them. The CDR3 loop spans 14 amino acids. The V gene's germline CDR1 is MRHNA and CDR2 SNTAGT. DNA for the CDR3: TGTGCCAGCAGTGACCGGGGAACCACAGATACGCAGTATTTT. Its protein product is CASSDRGTTDTQYF.

The V gene is TRBV6-2 or TRBV6-3, the J gene TRBJ1-1; TRBD1 is a possible D gene (6 bases). Germline V CDR1 and CDR2: MNHEY, SVGEGT. Trimming removed 3 bases at V and 1 base at J, with 12 bases between. The CDR3 contains 15 residues. CDR3 in DNA: TGTGCCAGCAGTTATGGGGGACACCCGAACACTGAAGCTTTCTTT. This sequence encodes CASSYGGHPNTEAFF.

CDR3 amino acids: CASSHGTGTSGSYSYEQYF. The CDR3 DNA is TGTGCCAGCAGCCATGGGACCGGGACTAGCGGGAGTTACTCCTACGAGCAGTACTTC. The rearrangement links TRBV3-1 (or the pseudogene TRBV3-2) to TRBJ2-7, with 14 bases identical to TRBD2. Trimming removed 3 bases from V and 0 bases from J; junction bases left unmatched: 10. The CDR3 is made up of 19 amino acids. Per germline, CDR1 LGHDT and CDR2 YNNKEL (reference sequence).